These 14 T cell receptor beta chains share one sample of origin, sequenced in a study of cytomegalovirus exposure and HLA in healthy donors. PCR was performed using 60 Vbeta and 13 Jbeta primers. Sequencing was performed with immunoSEQ multiplex PCR; in TCRdb, only in-frame clones are kept and a portion is missing. The sample includes some 130,000 clones, under 85% seen only once; the top ten take just under 1%. The sequenced material came from PBMCs. These receptor sequences come from a man between 18 and 35 years old in good health and CMV-seronegative.

The chain couples TRBV6-1 to TRBJ1-6; D is perhaps TRBD1 (5 bases). The CDR3 has 14 amino acids. Germline V gene data show CDR1 as MNHNS and CDR2 as SASEGT. Trimming pared 5 bases from V and 9 bases from J, leaving 14 bases between. Here the CDR3 reads CASSPGTDSSPLHF. The CDR3 bases are TGTGCCAGCAGTCCCGGGACTGATTCTTCACCCCTCCACTTT.

The chain joins TRBV29-1 to TRBJ2-7; maybe TRBD1 (5 bases). V was trimmed by 7 bases and J by 6 bases, leaving 13 bases between them. The CDR3 contains 11 residues. Germline V gene lookup returns CDR1 SQVTM and CDR2 ANQGSEA. CDR3: CSGGRVGEQYF. The CDR3 nucleotides read TGCAGCGGTGGCAGGGTAGGCGAGCAGTACTTC.

V usage is TRBV7-2 and J usage is TRBJ2-5; possible D gene TRBD2, 5 bases. V was pared by 5 bases and J by 5 bases, with 12 bases between. The CDR3 runs 13 residues. Germline-derived CDR1 and CDR2 are SGHTA and FQGNSA. The CDR3 loop reads CASSVGIRETQYF. DNA for the CDR3: TGTGCCAGCAGCGTCGGGATCCGGGAGACCCAGTACTTC. The full variable domain, completed using reference TRBV7-2 and TRBJ2-5, is GAGVSQSPSNKVTEKGKDVELRCDPISGHTALYWYRQSLGQGLEFLIYFQGNSAPDKSGLPSDRFSAERTGGSVSTLTIQRTQQEDSAVYLCASSVGIRETQYFGPGTRLLVL.

CDR3 nucleotides: TGTGCCACCAGCAGCACTGCAGGGGCGCAGGACTATGGCTACACCTTC. This translates into CATSSTAGAQDYGYTF. The J gene is TRBJ1-2, the V gene TRBV15, with TRBD1 as a possible D gene (6 bases). The CDR3 is 16 residues long. The V end lost 3 bases, the J end lost 3 bases, and 17 bases lay between the germline ends. Germline loops: CDR1 LNHNV, CDR2 YYDKDF (reference sequence).

A remark on this clone: Other DNA sequences in this sample translate to the same CDR3. The chain has TRBV9 and TRBJ2-7, with 7 bases identical to TRBD1. Germline-derived CDR1 and CDR2 are SGDLS and YYNGEE. The V gene end was trimmed by 0 bases and the J gene end by 1 base; junction bases not matched to a gene: 1. This CDR3 has 14 amino acids. The DNA of the CDR3 is TGTGCCAGCAGCGTAGGGGACAGTTCCTACGAGCAGTACTTC. Protein: CASSVGDSSYEQYF.

The rearrangement joins TRBV7-2 to TRBJ2-7; D remains ambiguous. Trimming pared 5 bases from V and 2 bases from J, leaving 13 bases between. The CDR3 has 14 amino acids. The germline V gene encodes CDR1 SGHTA and CDR2 FQGNSA. CDR3 amino acids: CASSVTVLTYEQYF. The DNA of the CDR3 is TGTGCCAGCAGCGTAACAGTCTTAACCTACGAGCAGTACTTC. Combining the CDR3 with reference TRBV7-2 and TRBJ2-7 gives the whole variable domain GAGVSQSPSNKVTEKGKDVELRCDPISGHTALYWYRQSLGQGLEFLIYFQGNSAPDKSGLPSDRFSAERTGGSVSTLTIQRTQQEDSAVYLCASSVTVLTYEQYFGPGTRLTVT.

The chain combines TRBV6-5 with TRBJ1-1, with 7 bases fitting TRBD1. J was trimmed by 4 bases and V by 4 bases; bases with no gene match: 3. The CDR3 loop spans 13 amino acids. Germline assignment: CDR1 MNHEY and CDR2 SVGAGI. CDR3 DNA sequence: TGTGCCAGCAGTTCTCGGGACAGCACTGAAGCTTTCTTT. Its translation: CASSSRDSTEAFF.

The chain employs TRBV11-2 and TRBJ1-2; D ambiguous. The CDR3 totals 14 residues. Germline values: CDR1 SGHAT, CDR2 FQNNGV. The V gene lost 3 bases and the J gene lost 4 bases, with 12 bases spanning the gap. The CDR3 protein is CASSFGELGYGYTF. CDR3 DNA sequence: TGTGCCAGCAGCTTCGGGGAACTCGGCTATGGCTACACCTTC.

The chain recombines TRBV23-1 with TRBJ1-5, with 7 bases matching TRBD1. TRBV23-1 is annotated as an ORF whose role is uncertain. CDR3 length: 16 residues. Unmatched junction bases numbered 10, after V lost 6 bases and J lost 2 bases. CDR3 sequence: CASSPPDREGNQPQHF. CDR3 nucleotide sequence: TGCGCCAGCAGCCCCCCCGACAGGGAAGGCAATCAGCCCCAGCATTTT.

The chain couples TRBV18 to TRBJ1-6, with a possible D match to TRBD1 (6 bases). The ends were cut back, 2 bases at V and 4 bases at J, with 15 bases in the middle. The CDR3 runs to 17 residues. CDR1 KGHSH and CDR2 LQKENI come from the germline V gene. The CDR3 loop is CASSPDPPGDYNSPLHF. The CDR3 nucleotides read TGTGCCAGCTCACCAGATCCGCCAGGGGATTATAATTCACCCCTCCACTTT.

The gene calls are TRBV5-4 and TRBJ2-1; 14 bases are shared with TRBD2. Germline CDR1 SGHNT, CDR2 YYREEE (reference sequence). The CDR3 spans 18 residues. V was pared by 5 bases and J by 0 bases, with 7 bases of the junction left unmatched. CDR3 in amino acids: CASSYGTSGGSSYNEQFF. In DNA form, the CDR3 reads TGTGCCAGCAGTTACGGGACTAGCGGGGGTAGCTCCTACAATGAGCAGTTCTTC.

This CDR3 is CASSQRTGGDTEAFF. Written as DNA, the CDR3 is TGTGCCAGCAGCCAAAGGACAGGGGGGGACACTGAAGCTTTCTTT. This chain links TRBV14 with TRBJ1-1; 10 bases align to TRBD1. This CDR3 is built from 15 residues. J was trimmed by 3 bases and V by 2 bases; bases with no gene match: 3. In germline, CDR1 is SGHDN, CDR2 FVKESK.

This clone was seen more than once but under ten times. The V call is TRBV2, the J call TRBJ2-2; D may be TRBD1 (6 bases). The germline gives CDR1 SNHLY, CDR2 FYNNEI. CDR3 size: 14 residues. V lost 5 bases, J lost 2 bases, and 9 bases lay in between. The CDR3 nucleotides are TGTGCCAGCAGTACGGACAGTAACACCGGGGAGCTGTTTTTT. Its protein is CASSTDSNTGELFF.

The chain joins TRBV30 to TRBJ1-2; D not certain. The CDR3 extends over 13 amino acids. CDR1 GTSNPN and CDR2 SVGIG come from the germline V gene (reference sequence). Deletions cut 4 bases from V and 3 bases from J, with 12 bases between. CDR3 bases: TGTGCCTGGACGGGGAGGGCCGACTATGGCTACACCTTC. This encodes CAWTGRADYGYTF.